This T cell receptor beta chain was recovered during a study of blood T cell repertoires in COVID-19. This table comes from immunoSEQ multiplex PCR, and its TCRdb copy is limited to in-frame clones, with some not included. This table holds some 180,000 clones, approximately 86% found once. The sequence derives from a woman aged 60 to 75 with acute COVID-19. Sequenced sample: PBMCs or T cells enriched from blood (not recorded which).

This chain's CDR3 is CAISSASGSRQPQHF. In DNA, the CDR3 is TGTGCCATCAGTTCCGCCTCAGGGTCAAGGCAGCCCCAGCATTTT. The genes are TRBV10-3 and TRBJ1-5; D is perhaps TRBD1 (5 bases). V lost 5 bases, J lost 7 bases, and 18 bases lay in between. This CDR3 comprises 15 residues. In germline, CDR1 is ENHRY, CDR2 SYGVKD.